The source of this T cell receptor (beta chain) is a study of CD8 T cells in Susac syndrome. RNA totalling roughly 0.45 to 1 ug underwent reverse transcription with random hexamers. TCRdb redid the calling of the immunoSEQ multiplex PCR reads with MiXCR, one entry per CDR3 protein. In the table there are approximately 94,000 distinct CDR3 sequences, around 96% of which are singletons. Germline V lookup: CDR1 SQVTM, CDR2 ANQGSEA. V lost 5 bases and J 8 bases, leaving 13 bases between the germline ends. The CDR3 totals 13 residues. The chain links TRBV29-1 to TRBJ2-6, with D hard to call. The sample comprised CD8+ T cells from PBMCs. The sequence was collected from a human donor with Susac syndrome. The CDR3 region is CSVQDRKPNVLTF. The CDR3 DNA is TGCAGCGTTCAGGACCGAAAGCCCAACGTCCTGACTTTC.